The source of this T cell receptor beta chain is a study of cytomegalovirus exposure and HLA in healthy donors. Germline V gene data show CDR1 as MNHEY and CDR2 as SMNVEV (reference sequence). The J segment lost 1 base and the V segment lost 6 bases, leaving 16 bases of the junction unmatched. There are 18 residues in the CDR3. Use of 60 Vbeta and 13 Jbeta primers characterized the PCR. How the authors handled the data: There were about 86 million unique TCR beta chains by a later count, and about 12 million of them were shared. Produced via immunoSEQ multiplex PCR; TCRdb's table is partial and in-frame only. V and J calls and clone size come straight from that table; D and trimming were deduced from the DNA. The table shows under 200,000 clones, with 80% to 85% occurring only once. As to this clone: Antigen unknown.

Study-wide results and limits: In a later analysis, specific HLA alleles were associated with 15,000 to 20,000 TCR beta sequences at a 0.05 false discovery rate. TCR beta chain V- and J-gene trimming was linked, in a later analysis, to a missense variant in DCLRE1C.

The sample was PBMCs. This clonotype was sampled from a man aged 18 to 29 in good health and CMV-seronegative. The rearrangement uses TRBV27 and TRBJ2-3, with 7 nucleotides matching TRBD2. The CDR3 here is CASSQTDPGGLGTDTQYF. In nucleotides, the CDR3 is TGTGCCAGCAGCCAAACGGATCCGGGGGGATTAGGCACAGATACGCAGTATTTT.